What follows are 26 T cell receptor beta chains derived from one specimen sequenced in a study of T cells expressing NK-cell markers. Following a re-call of the 5' RACE reads, TCRdb has one entry per CDR3 protein and lacks DNA. The repertoire table contains more than 400,000 distinct CDR3 sequences. Sequenced input: blood T cells: a sorted CD56 or NKG2C T cell subset, CD4+ or CD8+ T cells, or bulk PBMC T cells (not recorded which). All receptors derive from a woman between 18 and 70 years old in good health.

This CDR3 is CASSKCRQTYGYTF. The chain recombines TRBV21-1 with TRBJ1-2. TRBV21-1 is noted as a pseudogene. The CDR3 spans 14 residues.

The genes are TRBV5-4 and TRBJ2-3; TCRdb proposes TRBD2, but this gene call is untestable without DNA. Germline V gene sequence: CDR1 SGHNT, CDR2 YYREEE (reference sequence). The CDR3 contains 17 residues. The CDR3 loop reads CATLPAGVGGHTDTQYF. The full variable domain, in which reference TRBV5-4 and TRBJ2-3 provide the parts outside the CDR3, is ETGVTQSPTHLIKTRGQQVTLRCSSQSGHNTVSWYQQALGQGPQFIFQYYREEENGRGNFPPRFSGLQFPNYSSELNVNALELDDSALYLCATLPAGVGGHTDTQYFGPGTRLTVL.

CDR3 loop: CSVAGSTEAFF. V and J are TRBV29-1 and TRBJ1-1. CDR1 and CDR2 (germline): SQVTM, ANQGSEA. The CDR3 has 11 amino acids.

V and J are TRBV28 and TRBJ2-7; TCRdb outputs TRBD2, but without DNA this stays unchecked. This CDR3 has 17 amino acids. Germline V lookup: CDR1 MDHEN, CDR2 SYDVKM. The CDR3 spells CASSRRSPMPLSYEQYF.

The J gene is TRBJ2-7, the V gene TRBV7-9; TCRdb reports TRBD2, a call that lacks DNA to check it against. This CDR3 comprises 13 residues. Germline lookup yields CDR1 SEHNR and CDR2 FQNEAQ (reference sequence). This CDR3 is CASSLDLPAEQYF.

The chain joins TRBV7-3 to TRBJ1-1. Germline V CDR1 and CDR2: SGHTA, FQGTGA. The CDR3 loop spans 14 amino acids. This CDR3 is CASSLTGPDTEAFF.

J is TRBJ2-7 and V is TRBV12-5; without DNA, the TCRdb call of TRBD1 cannot be checked. This CDR3 has 17 amino acids. Germline loops: CDR1 LGHNT, CDR2 FRNRAP. The CDR3 sequence: CASGLTGTGESSYEQYF.

CDR3 residues: CASRDGTVNTEAFF. This sequence joins TRBV6-1 and TRBJ1-1; as DNA is missing, the TRBD1 call by TCRdb cannot be tested. Per the germline V gene, CDR1 is MNHNS and CDR2 is SASEGT. The length of the CDR3 is 14 residues.

The chain employs TRBV13 and TRBJ2-7; as DNA is missing, the TRBD2 call by TCRdb cannot be tested. The CDR3 loop spans 16 amino acids. Germline CDR1 is PRHDT and CDR2 is FYEKMQ (reference sequence). The CDR3 loop reads CASSFRTSGSLYEQYF.

The chain employs TRBV5-1 and TRBJ1-2; TCRdb's D call, TRBD1, is unchecked because there is no DNA. Germline V gives CDR1 SGHRS, CDR2 YFSETQ. There are 15 residues in the CDR3. CDR3: CASNTRTGRNYGYTF.

The gene calls are TRBV7-3 and TRBJ1-6; absent DNA, TCRdb's TRBD1 call cannot be checked. Germline loops: CDR1 SGHTA, CDR2 FQGTGA. The CDR3 sequence is 15 residues long. CDR3 sequence reads: CASSSKGGGGSPLHF.

The chain uses TRBV7-3 and TRBJ2-1; as DNA is missing, the TRBD2 call by TCRdb cannot be tested. The germline gives CDR1 SGHTA, CDR2 FQGTGA. The length of the CDR3 is 14 residues. This chain's CDR3 is CASSARGAYNEQFF.

The chain's CDR3 is CASAPGAGTEAFF. The V gene is TRBV12-3 or TRBV12-4, the J gene TRBJ1-1; the TCRdb call, TRBD1, lacks DNA for checking. This CDR3 contains 13 residues.

The chain links TRBV29-1 to TRBJ2-1; TCRdb gives TRBD2 as the D gene, but with no DNA this cannot be confirmed. The CDR3 runs to 15 residues. From germline, CDR1 is SQVTM and CDR2 ANQGSEA. CDR3 in amino acids: CSASSGTTLHNEQFF.

V usage is TRBV7-6 and J usage is TRBJ2-3. The CDR3 has 12 amino acids. Germline assignment: CDR1 SGHVS and CDR2 FNYEAQ. This CDR3 reads CASSSLGNVPYF.

V is TRBV20-1 and J is TRBJ2-3; without DNA, the TCRdb call of TRBD1 cannot be checked. The CDR3 loop spans 14 amino acids. Germline CDR1 DFQATT, CDR2 SNEGSKA (reference sequence). The CDR3: CSARDPFSGDTQYF.

The CDR3: CSARPRERADTQYF. The J gene is TRBJ2-3, the V gene TRBV20-1; the D call from TCRdb, TRBD2, cannot be confirmed without DNA. Germline CDR1 is DFQATT and CDR2 is SNEGSKA (reference sequence). The CDR3 has 14 amino acids.

The chain's CDR3 is CSVGRGRFEQYF. This chain joins TRBV29-1 and TRBJ2-7; the D call of TRBD1 rests on TCRdb alone, since no DNA is present to check it. CDR3 size: 12 residues. Germline V CDR1 and CDR2: SQVTM, ANQGSEA.

This chain joins TRBV5-6 and TRBJ1-1; checking the TCRdb D call of TRBD1 is not possible without DNA. Germline assignment: CDR1 SGHDT and CDR2 YYEEEE. This CDR3 region has 14 residues. The CDR3 spells CASSTRGLNTEAFF.

This chain connects TRBV5-5 to TRBJ2-1; the TCRdb D gene call, TRBD1, has no DNA to confirm it. Germline CDR1 is SGHKS and CDR2 is YYEKEE (reference sequence). This CDR3 is 15 amino acids long. The CDR3: CASSMRDRGAREQFF.

The chain has TRBV3-1 and TRBJ2-1. Germline V gene data show CDR1 as LGHDT and CDR2 as YNNKEL (reference sequence). The CDR3 is 14 residues long. The CDR3 sequence is CASSQGRSYNEQFF.

This rearrangement joins TRBV20-1 to TRBJ2-1; the TRBD2 assignment by TCRdb is unverifiable without DNA. Germline CDR1 reads DFQATT; CDR2 reads SNEGSKA (reference sequence). The CDR3 consists of 16 residues. CDR3 amino acids: CSASPGTSGNYNEQFF.

CDR3 sequence: CSVEDMTGELFF. The V gene is TRBV29-1, the J gene TRBJ2-2. Germline CDR1 is SQVTM and CDR2 is ANQGSEA. The CDR3 contains 12 residues.

The chain couples TRBV4-1 to TRBJ2-1; TCRdb reports TRBD2, a call that lacks DNA to check it against. Germline V lookup: CDR1 MGHRA, CDR2 YSYEKL. This CDR3 region has 14 residues. CDR3: CASSQAGRNNEQFF.

The chain employs TRBV5-1 and TRBJ2-3; TCRdb outputs TRBD1, but without DNA this stays unchecked. Germline CDR1 and CDR2: SGHRS and YFSETQ. The CDR3 runs 15 residues. The CDR3 region is CASSLAGGTADTQYF.

The chain employs TRBV7-8 and TRBJ2-7; TCRdb calls TRBD2, which cannot be checked without DNA. This CDR3 region has 14 residues. CDR1 and CDR2 (germline): SGHVS, FQNEAQ. CDR3 sequence: CASSLGTQRGRSYF.